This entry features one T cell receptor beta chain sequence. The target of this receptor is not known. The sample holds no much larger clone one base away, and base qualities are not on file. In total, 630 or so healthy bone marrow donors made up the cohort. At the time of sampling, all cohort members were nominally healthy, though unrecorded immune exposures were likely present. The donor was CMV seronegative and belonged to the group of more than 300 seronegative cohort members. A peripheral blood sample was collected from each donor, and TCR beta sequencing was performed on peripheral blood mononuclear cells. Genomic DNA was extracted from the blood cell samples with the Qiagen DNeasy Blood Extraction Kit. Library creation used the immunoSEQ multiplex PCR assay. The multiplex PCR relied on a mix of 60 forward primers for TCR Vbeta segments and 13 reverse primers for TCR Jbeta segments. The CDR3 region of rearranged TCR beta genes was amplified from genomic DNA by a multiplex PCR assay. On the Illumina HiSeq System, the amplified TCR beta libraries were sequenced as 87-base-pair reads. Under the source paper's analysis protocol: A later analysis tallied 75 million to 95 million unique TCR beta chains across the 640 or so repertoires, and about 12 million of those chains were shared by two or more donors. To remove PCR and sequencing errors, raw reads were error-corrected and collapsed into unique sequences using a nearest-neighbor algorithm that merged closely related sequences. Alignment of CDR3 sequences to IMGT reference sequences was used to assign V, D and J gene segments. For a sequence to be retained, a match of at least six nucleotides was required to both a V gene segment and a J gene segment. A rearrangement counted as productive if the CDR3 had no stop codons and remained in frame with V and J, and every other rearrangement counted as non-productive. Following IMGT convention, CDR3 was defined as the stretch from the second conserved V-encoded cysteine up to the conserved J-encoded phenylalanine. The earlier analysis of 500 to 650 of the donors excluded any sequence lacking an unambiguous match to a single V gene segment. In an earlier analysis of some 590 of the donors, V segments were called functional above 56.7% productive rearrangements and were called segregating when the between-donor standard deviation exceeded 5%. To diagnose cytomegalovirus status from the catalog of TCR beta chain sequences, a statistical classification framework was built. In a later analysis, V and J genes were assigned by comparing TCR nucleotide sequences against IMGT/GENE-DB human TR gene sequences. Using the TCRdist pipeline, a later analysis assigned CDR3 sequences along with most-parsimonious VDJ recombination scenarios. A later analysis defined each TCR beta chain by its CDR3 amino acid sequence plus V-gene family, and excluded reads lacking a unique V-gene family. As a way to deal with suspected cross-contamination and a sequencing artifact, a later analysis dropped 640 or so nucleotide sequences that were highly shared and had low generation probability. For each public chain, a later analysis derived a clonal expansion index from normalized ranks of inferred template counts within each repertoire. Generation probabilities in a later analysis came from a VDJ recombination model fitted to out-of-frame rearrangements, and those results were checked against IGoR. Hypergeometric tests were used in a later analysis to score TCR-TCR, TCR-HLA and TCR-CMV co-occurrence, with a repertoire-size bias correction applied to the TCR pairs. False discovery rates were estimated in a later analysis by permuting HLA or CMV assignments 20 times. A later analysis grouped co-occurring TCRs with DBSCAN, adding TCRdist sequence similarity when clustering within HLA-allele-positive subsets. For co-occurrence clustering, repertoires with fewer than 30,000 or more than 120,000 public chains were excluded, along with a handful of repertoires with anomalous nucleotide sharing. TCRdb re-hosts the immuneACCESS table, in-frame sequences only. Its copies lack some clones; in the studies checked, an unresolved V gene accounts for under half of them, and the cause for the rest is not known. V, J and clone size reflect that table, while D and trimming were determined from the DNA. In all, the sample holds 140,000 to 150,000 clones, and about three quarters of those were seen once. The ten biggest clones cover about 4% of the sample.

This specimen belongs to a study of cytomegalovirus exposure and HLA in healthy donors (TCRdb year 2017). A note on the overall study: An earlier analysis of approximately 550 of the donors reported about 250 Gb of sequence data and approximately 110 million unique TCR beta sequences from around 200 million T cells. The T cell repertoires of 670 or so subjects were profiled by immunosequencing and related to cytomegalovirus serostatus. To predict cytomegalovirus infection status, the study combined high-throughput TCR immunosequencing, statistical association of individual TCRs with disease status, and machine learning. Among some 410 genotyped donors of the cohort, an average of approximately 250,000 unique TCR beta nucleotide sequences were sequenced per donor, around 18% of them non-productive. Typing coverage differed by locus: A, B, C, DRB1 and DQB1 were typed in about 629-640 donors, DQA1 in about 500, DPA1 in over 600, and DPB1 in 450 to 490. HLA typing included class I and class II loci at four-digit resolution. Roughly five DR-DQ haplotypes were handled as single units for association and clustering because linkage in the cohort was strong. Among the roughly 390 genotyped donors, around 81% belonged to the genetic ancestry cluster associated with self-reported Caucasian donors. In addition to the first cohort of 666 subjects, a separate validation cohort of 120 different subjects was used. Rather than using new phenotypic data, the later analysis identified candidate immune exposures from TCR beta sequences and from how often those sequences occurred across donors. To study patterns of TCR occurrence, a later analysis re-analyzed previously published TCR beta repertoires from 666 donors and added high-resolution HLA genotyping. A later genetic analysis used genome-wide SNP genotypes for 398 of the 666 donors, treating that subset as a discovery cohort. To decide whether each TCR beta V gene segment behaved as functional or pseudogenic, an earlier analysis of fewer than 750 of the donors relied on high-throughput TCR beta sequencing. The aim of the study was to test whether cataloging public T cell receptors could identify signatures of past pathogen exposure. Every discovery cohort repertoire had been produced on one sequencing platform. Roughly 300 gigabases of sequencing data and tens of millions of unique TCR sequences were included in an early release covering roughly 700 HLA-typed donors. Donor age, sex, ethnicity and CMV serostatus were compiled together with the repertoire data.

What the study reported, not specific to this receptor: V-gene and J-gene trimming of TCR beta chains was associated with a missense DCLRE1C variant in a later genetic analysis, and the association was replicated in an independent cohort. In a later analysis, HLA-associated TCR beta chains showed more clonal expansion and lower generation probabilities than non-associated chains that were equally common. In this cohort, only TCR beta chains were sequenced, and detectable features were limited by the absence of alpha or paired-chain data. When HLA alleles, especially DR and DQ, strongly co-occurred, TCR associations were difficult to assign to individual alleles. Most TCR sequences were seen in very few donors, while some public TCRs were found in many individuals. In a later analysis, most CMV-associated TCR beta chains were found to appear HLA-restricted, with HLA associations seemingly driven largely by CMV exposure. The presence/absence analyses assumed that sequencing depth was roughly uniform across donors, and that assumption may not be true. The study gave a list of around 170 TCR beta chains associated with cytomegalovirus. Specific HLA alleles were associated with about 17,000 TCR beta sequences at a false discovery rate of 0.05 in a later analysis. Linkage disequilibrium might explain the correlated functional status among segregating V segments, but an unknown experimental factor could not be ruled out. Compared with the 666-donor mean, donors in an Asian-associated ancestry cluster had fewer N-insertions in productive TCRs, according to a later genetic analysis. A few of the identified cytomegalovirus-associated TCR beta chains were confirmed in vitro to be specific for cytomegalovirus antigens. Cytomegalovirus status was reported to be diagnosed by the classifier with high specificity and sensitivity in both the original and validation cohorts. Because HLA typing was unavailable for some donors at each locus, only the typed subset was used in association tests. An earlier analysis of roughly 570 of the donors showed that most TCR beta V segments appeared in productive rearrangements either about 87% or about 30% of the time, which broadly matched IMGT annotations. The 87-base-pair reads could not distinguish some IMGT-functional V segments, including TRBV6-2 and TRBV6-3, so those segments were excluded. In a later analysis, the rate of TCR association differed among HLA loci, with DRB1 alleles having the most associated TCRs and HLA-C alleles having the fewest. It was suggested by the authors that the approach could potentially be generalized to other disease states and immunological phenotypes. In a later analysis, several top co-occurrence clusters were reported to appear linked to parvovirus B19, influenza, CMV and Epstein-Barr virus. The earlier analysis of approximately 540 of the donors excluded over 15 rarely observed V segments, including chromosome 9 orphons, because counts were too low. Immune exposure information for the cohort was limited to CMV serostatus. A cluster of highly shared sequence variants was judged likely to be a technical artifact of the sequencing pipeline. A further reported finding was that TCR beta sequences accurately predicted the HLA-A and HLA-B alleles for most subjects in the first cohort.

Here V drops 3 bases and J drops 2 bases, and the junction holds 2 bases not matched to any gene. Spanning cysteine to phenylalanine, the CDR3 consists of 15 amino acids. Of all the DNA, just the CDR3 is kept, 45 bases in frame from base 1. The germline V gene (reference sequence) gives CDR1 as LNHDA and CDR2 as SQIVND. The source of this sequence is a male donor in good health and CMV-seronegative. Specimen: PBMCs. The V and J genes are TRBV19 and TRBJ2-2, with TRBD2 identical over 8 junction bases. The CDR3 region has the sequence CASSISGANTGELFF. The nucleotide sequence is TGTGCCAGTAGTATTAGCGGGGCCAACACCGGGGAGCTGTTTTTT.